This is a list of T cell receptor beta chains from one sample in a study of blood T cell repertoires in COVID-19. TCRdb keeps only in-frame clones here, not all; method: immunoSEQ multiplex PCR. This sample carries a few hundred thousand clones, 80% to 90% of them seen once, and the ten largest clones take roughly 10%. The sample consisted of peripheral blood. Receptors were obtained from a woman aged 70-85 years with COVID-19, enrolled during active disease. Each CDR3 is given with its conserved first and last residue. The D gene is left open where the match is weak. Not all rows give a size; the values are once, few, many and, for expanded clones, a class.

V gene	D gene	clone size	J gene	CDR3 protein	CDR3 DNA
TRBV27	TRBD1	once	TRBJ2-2	CASSFELTGTGELFF	TGTGCCAGCAGTTTTGAGTTGACAGGGACCGGGGAGCTGTTTTTT
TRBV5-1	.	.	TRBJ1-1	CASSFTRGARGVRAEAFF	TGCGCCAGCAGCTTCACCAGAGGGGCCAGGGGAGTTCGAGCTGAAGCTTTCTTT
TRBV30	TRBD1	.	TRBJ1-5	CAWSAEGQYNQPQHF	TGTGCCTGGAGTGCCGAGGGACAGTACAATCAGCCCCAGCATTTT
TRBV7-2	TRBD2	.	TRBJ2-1	CASSLGNLAGSDEQFF	TGTGCCAGCAGCTTAGGTAATTTAGCGGGGTCCGATGAGCAGTTCTTC
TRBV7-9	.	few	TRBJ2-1	CASSLEGAGFF	TGTGCCAGCAGCTTAGAAGGGGCCGGGTTCTTC
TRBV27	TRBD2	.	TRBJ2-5	CASSLASGSGTETQYF	TGTGCCAGCAGTTTAGCTAGCGGGAGTGGCACAGAGACCCAGTACTTC
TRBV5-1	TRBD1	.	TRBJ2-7	CASSPGQGPYEQYF	TGCGCCAGCAGCCCGGGACAGGGACCCTACGAGCAGTACTTC
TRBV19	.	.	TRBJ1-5	CAGGGGSIKPQHF	TGTGCCGGGGGGGGTGGCAGCATCAAGCCCCAGCATTTT
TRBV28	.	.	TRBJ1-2	CASSFGGGYGYTF	TGTGCCAGCAGTTTTGGGGGCGGCTATGGCTACACCTTC
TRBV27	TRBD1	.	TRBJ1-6	CASRRTGSSYNSPLHF	TGTGCCAGCAGAAGGACAGGGAGCTCCTATAATTCACCCCTCCACTTT
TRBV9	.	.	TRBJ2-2	CASSDLLATGELFF	TGTGCCAGCAGCGATTTACTAGCCACCGGGGAGCTGTTTTTT
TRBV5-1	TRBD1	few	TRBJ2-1	CASRIDRGTYNEQFF	TGCGCCAGCAGAATCGACAGGGGCACCTACAATGAGCAGTTCTTC
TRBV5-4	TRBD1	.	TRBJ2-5	CASSPLTGFETQYF	TGTGCCAGCAGCCCCCTGACAGGGTTCGAGACCCAGTACTTC
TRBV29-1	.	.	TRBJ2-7	CSAKGGRGHEQYF	TGCAGCGCGAAGGGGGGGAGAGGCCACGAGCAGTACTTC
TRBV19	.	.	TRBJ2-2	CASSTGRDTGELFF	TGTGCCAGTAGTACGGGTCGGGACACCGGGGAGCTGTTTTTT
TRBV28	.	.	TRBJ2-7	CASSPRPRISWFYEQYF	TGTGCCAGCAGTCCGCGCCCCAGGATAAGTTGGTTCTACGAGCAGTACTTC
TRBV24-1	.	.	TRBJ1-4	CATSDPSTGRGEKLFF	TGTGCCACCAGTGATCCCAGTACAGGTAGGGGTGAAAAACTGTTTTTT
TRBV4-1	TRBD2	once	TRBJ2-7	CASSRGLAESSYEQYF	TGCGCCAGCAGCCGGGGACTAGCTGAATCCTCCTACGAGCAGTACTTC
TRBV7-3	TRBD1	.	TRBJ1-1	CASSWTGGTEAFF	TGTGCCAGCAGCTGGACAGGGGGCACTGAAGCTTTCTTT
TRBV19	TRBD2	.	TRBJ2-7	CASRDSGGTYEQYF	TGTGCCAGTAGAGATAGCGGGGGCACCTACGAGCAGTACTTC
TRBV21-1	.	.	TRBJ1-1	CALTNTEAFF	TGTGCCCTCACAAACACTGAAGCTTTCTTT
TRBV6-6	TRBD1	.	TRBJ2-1	CASNIGMGTGVGEQFF	TGTGCCAGCAACATCGGCATGGGGACAGGGGTTGGTGAGCAGTTCTTC
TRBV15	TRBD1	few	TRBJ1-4	CATSLGQINEKLFF	TGTGCCACCAGCTTGGGACAGATTAATGAAAAACTGTTTTTT
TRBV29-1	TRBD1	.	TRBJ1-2	CSIQEGAEYGYTF	TGCAGCATACAAGAGGGGGCAGAATATGGCTACACCTTC
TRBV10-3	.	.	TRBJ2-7	CAISEVASYEQYF	TGTGCCATCAGTGAGGTGGCTAGCTACGAGCAGTACTTC
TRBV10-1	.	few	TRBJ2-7	CASSDEGVREQYF	TGCGCCAGCAGTGATGAGGGGGTGAGGGAGCAGTACTTC
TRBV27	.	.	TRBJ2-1	CASSPLGVYNEQFF	TGTGCCAGCAGTCCCCTTGGAGTCTACAATGAGCAGTTCTTC
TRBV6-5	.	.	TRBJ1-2	CASSYSMGGNYGYTF	TGTGCCAGCAGTTACTCGATGGGAGGGAACTATGGCTACACCTTC
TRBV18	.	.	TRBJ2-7	CASSAGLKRDEQYF	TGTGCCAGCTCAGCGGGACTCAAGCGAGACGAGCAGTACTTC
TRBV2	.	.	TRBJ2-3	CASSEGGSGTDTQYF	TGTGCCAGCAGTGAGGGTGGGAGTGGAACAGATACGCAGTATTTT
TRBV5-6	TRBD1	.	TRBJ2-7	CASSPPTGRDYEQYF	TGTGCCAGCAGCCCCCCGACAGGGAGAGACTACGAGCAGTACTTC
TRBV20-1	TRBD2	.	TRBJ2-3	CSASPLAGPTDTQYF	TGCAGTGCTAGTCCACTAGCGGGACCCACAGATACGCAGTATTTT